The 3 T cell receptor beta chains below were found in one sample sequenced in a study of shared clonotypes between healthy human individuals. Sequenced by immunoSEQ multiplex PCR; TCRdb stores in-frame clones only, minus some. The sample shows hundreds of thousands of clones, 90% to 95% of them seen only once. Naivety among CD8 cells was defined by CD45RO negativity and positive CCR7 selection, thereby excluding terminally differentiated effector memory CD45RA+ cells. The material sequenced was naive CD8+ T cells sorted from blood. Receptors originate from a man younger than 40 in good health.

V gene TRBV6-5 combines with J gene TRBJ1-1; D unclear. Germline CDR1 MNHEY, CDR2 SVGAGI. CDR3 length: 14 amino acids. Deletions cut 5 bases from V and 1 base from J, with 11 bases between. The CDR3 reads CASSLTKRNTEAFF. CDR3 coding DNA: TGTGCCAGCAGTCTAACCAAGAGGAACACTGAAGCTTTCTTT.

CDR3 sequence (DNA): TGTGCCAGCAGTTTCTCGGGAGAGCTCGAGCAGTACTTC. This codes for CASSFSGELEQYF. The rearrangement links TRBV28 to TRBJ2-7; D may be TRBD2 (6 bases). V lost 3 bases to trimming and J lost 6 bases, with 12 bases between them. The germline V gene encodes CDR1 MDHEN and CDR2 SYDVKM. The CDR3 is 13 amino acids.

The V call is TRBV27, the J call TRBJ1-2; no clear D gene. Germline loops: CDR1 MNHEY, CDR2 SMNVEV (reference sequence). Trimming removed 5 bases at V and 3 bases at J, with 19 bases between. There are 16 residues in the CDR3. The CDR3 nucleotides are TGTGCCAGCAGTGATCATTGGGTTGGGCAGGACTATGGCTACACCTTC. Its translation is CASSDHWVGQDYGYTF.